The entry below describes one T cell receptor (beta chain). This entry comes from a study of blood T cell repertoires in COVID-19. For the study at large: COVID-19 samples collected from the United States, Italy and Spain covered acute and convalescent phases. In each case, the material was cDNA or gDNA derived from T cells, B-cell-depleted T cells, or PBMCs.

Study processing details: Nucleated cell number was recorded as an estimate derived from reference gene primer amplification. The assay was immunoSEQ multiplex PCR, and TCRdb's table has in-frame clones only and misses some. V, J and clone size reflect that table, while D and trimming were determined from the DNA. Counted here are fewer than 45,000 clones, 90% to 95% occurring once; the ten biggest clones make up around 5%. Specimen: peripheral blood. The origin of this receptor is a human donor in a cohort sampled during active COVID-19.

The CDR3: CATSDLPGTPNTGELFF. The CDR3, as DNA: TGTGCCACCAGTGATTTACCCGGGACACCGAACACCGGGGAGCTGTTTTTT. The chain has TRBV24-1 and TRBJ2-2; perhaps TRBD1 as D (6 bases). This CDR3 has 17 residues. Trimming cost V 1 base and J 0 bases, with 11 bases left between them. CDR1 and CDR2 (germline): KGHDR, SFDVKD.